The 10 T cell receptor beta chains given below trace back to one sample, sequenced in a study of cytomegalovirus exposure and HLA in healthy donors. The protocol was immunoSEQ multiplex PCR, while the TCRdb copy is restricted to in-frame clones and leaves out a portion. Of around 350,000 clones detected, roughly 85% appear once; the ten largest clones hold approximately 0.86%. Input material: PBMCs. All receptors come from a woman aged 18-29 years in good health and CMV-seronegative.

The V call is TRBV7-2, the J call TRBJ2-1, with a possible D match to TRBD2 (5 bases). The length of the CDR3 is 14 residues. CDR1 and CDR2 (germline): SGHTA, FQGNSA. With 3 bases removed from V and 2 bases from J, the gap between germline ends came to 8 bases. CDR3 sequence reads: CASSFWGAYNEQFF. The CDR3 DNA follows: TGTGCCAGCAGCTTTTGGGGAGCCTACAATGAGCAGTTCTTC.

The gene calls are TRBV19 and TRBJ1-1; 8 nucleotides agree with TRBD1. V lost 0 bases and J lost 5; bases outside the gene matches: 8. CDR1 LNHDA and CDR2 SQIVND come from the germline V gene (reference sequence). The CDR3 contains 16 residues. The CDR3 DNA reads TGTGCCAGTAGTATAGAGGTAGGGCAGGGGGCGACTGAAGCTTTCTTT. It codes for CASSIEVGQGATEAFF.

A note on this clone: In the same sample, other DNA sequences code for this CDR3. In DNA, the CDR3 is TGTGCCAGCTCACCATTAGGGGGAGAGACCCAGTACTTC. This translates into CASSPLGGETQYF. The V and J genes are TRBV18 and TRBJ2-5; perhaps TRBD1 as D (6 bases). Per germline, CDR1 KGHSH and CDR2 LQKENI. The V and J ends lost 2 bases and 4 bases respectively, with 8 bases between them. CDR3 length: 13 residues.

The rearrangement uses TRBV6-5 and TRBJ2-7; no definite D call. Germline V gene data show CDR1 as MNHEY and CDR2 as SVGAGI. The CDR3 covers 15 residues. Trimming took 6 bases from V and 0 from J, leaving 15 bases between them. In nucleotides, the CDR3 is TGTGCCAGCAGATTACGAATGTCCAGCTCCTACGAGCAGTACTTC. The encoded protein is CASRLRMSSSYEQYF.

This clone was counted ten times or more. The gene calls are TRBV11-2 and TRBJ2-7; D is unclear. Germline V gives CDR1 SGHAT, CDR2 FQNNGV. Trimming shortened V by 1 base and J by 6 bases, and 7 bases separated the two germline ends. The CDR3 spans 12 residues. This CDR3 reads CASSLASPEQYF. The DNA for the CDR3 is TGTGCCAGCAGCTTAGCTTCCCCCGAGCAGTACTTC.

The chain combines TRBV7-2 with TRBJ2-7; D remains unclear. Germline V lookup: CDR1 SGHTA, CDR2 FQGNSA. The ends were cut back, 4 bases at V and 6 bases at J, with 13 bases in the middle. The CDR3 totals 13 residues. CDR3 in DNA: TGTGCCAGCAGCTCCTCCGAAGCTGGCGAGCAGTACTTC. Protein: CASSSSEAGEQYF.

This chain uses TRBV29-1 with TRBJ2-5; TRBD1 aligns across 8 bases. The CDR3 consists of 17 residues. Trimming cost V 1 base and J 1 base; bases outside gene matches: 11. In germline, CDR1 is SQVTM, CDR2 ANQGSEA. The CDR3: CSVEGGDRTSAQETQYF. CDR3 DNA sequence: TGCAGCGTTGAAGGGGGGGACAGGACGTCGGCCCAAGAGACCCAGTACTTC.

V usage is TRBV4-1 and J usage is TRBJ2-7; a weak D match, TRBD1 (7 bases). V dropped 4 bases and J dropped 0 bases, with 13 bases sitting between them. The CDR3 is 15 residues long. Germline lookup yields CDR1 MGHRA and CDR2 YSYEKL. The CDR3 protein is CASSPPGGLSYEQYF. In DNA, the CDR3 is TGCGCCAGCAGCCCCCCAGGGGGACTCTCCTACGAGCAGTACTTC.

The chain couples TRBV19 to TRBJ2-1; possibly TRBD1 for D (5 bases). The V end was cut by 6 bases, the J end by 3 bases, with 12 bases between. Germline V gene data show CDR1 as LNHDA and CDR2 as SQIVND (reference sequence). The length of the CDR3 is 14 residues. The CDR3 is CASSLAQGYNEQFF. In DNA form, the CDR3 reads TGTGCCAGTAGCCTGGCCCAGGGCTACAATGAGCAGTTCTTC.

This sequence joins TRBV28 and TRBJ2-3; 10 bases are shared with TRBD2. Germline CDR1 reads MDHEN; CDR2 reads SYDVKM. The CDR3 contains 21 residues. Unmatched junction bases numbered 17, after V lost 2 bases and J lost 0 bases. The CDR3 region is CASSLVIGLAGVVASTDTQYF. Written as DNA, the CDR3 is TGTGCCAGCAGTTTAGTAATCGGGCTAGCGGGAGTGGTGGCTAGCACAGATACGCAGTATTTT.